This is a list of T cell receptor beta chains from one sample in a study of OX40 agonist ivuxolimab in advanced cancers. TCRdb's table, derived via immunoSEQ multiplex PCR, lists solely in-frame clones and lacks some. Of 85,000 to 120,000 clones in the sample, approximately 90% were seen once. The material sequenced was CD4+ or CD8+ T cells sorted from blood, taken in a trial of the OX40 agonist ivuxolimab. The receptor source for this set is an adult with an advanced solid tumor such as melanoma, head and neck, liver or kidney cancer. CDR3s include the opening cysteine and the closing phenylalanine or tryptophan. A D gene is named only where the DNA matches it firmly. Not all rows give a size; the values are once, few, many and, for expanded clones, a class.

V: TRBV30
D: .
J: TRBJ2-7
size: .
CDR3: CAWSVAGYEQYF
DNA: TGTGCCTGGAGTGTCGCAGGGTACGAGCAGTACTTC

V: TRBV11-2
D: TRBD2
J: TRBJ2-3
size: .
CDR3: CASTRGGGAIDTQYF
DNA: TGTGCCAGCACCAGGGGCGGGGGGGCTATAGATACGCAGTATTTT

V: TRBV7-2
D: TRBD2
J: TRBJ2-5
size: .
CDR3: CASSFSGGQETQYF
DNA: TGTGCCAGCAGCTTTTCGGGGGGCCAAGAGACCCAGTACTTC

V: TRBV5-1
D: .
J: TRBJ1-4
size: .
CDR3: CASSLGVLEKLFF
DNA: TGCGCCAGCAGCTTGGGGGTCTTGGAAAAACTGTTTTTT

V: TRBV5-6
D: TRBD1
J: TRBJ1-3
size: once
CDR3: CASSLAGTGENTIYF
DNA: TGTGCCAGCAGCTTAGCCGGGACAGGGGAGAACACCATATATTTT

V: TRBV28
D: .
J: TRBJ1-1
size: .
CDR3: CASRRGDMNTEAFF
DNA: TGTGCCAGCAGGAGGGGAGATATGAACACTGAAGCTTTCTTT

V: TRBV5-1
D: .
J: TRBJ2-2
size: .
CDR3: CASSLAIPGNTGELFF
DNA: TGCGCCAGCAGCTTGGCGATCCCGGGGAACACCGGGGAGCTGTTTTTT

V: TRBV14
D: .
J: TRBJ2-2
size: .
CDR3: CASSQKVMNTGELFF
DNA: TGTGCCAGCAGCCAAAAGGTTATGAACACCGGGGAGCTGTTTTTT

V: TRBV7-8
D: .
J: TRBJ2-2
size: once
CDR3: CASSLARTGELFF
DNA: TGTGCCAGCAGCTTAGCCAGGACCGGGGAGCTGTTTTTT

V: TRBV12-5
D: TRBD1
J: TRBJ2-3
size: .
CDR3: CASGTGQGTDTQYF
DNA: TGTGCTAGTGGCACCGGACAGGGCACAGATACGCAGTATTTT

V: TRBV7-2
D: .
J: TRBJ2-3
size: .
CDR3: CASSVRPTSTDTQYF
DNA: TGTGCCAGCAGCGTCAGGCCTACGAGCACAGATACGCAGTATTTT

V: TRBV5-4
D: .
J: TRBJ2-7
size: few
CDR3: CASSSWTARDEQYF
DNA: TGTGCCAGCAGCTCTTGGACTGCGCGGGACGAGCAGTACTTC